This T cell receptor (beta chain) was sequenced for a study of T-cell reconstitution after alpha-beta-depleted transplantation in children. This CDR3 has 15 amino acids. The germline V gene encodes CDR1 SGHDT and CDR2 YYEEEE. V dropped 3 bases and J dropped 4 bases, with 14 bases sitting between them. For TCRbeta, the library was prepared with unique molecular identifiers. One entry per CDR3 protein results from TCRdb running MiXCR on the PCR reads. The table has some 500,000 distinct CDR3 sequences, less than 35% seen once. The origin of this receptor is a human donor who donated a stem cell graft to a child with aplastic anemia. The source was PBMCs from the stem cell graft donor, collected from the stem cell graft. The V call is TRBV5-6, the J call TRBJ2-1; D possibly corresponds to TRBD1 (6 bases). The CDR3 sequence is CASSSMMDRYNEQFF. The CDR3 nucleotides read TGTGCCAGCAGCTCAATGATGGACAGATACAATGAGCAGTTCTTC. Looking up the rest from reference TRBV5-6 and TRBJ2-1 gives the full variable domain: DAGVTQSPTHLIKTRGQQVTLRCSPKSGHDTVSWYQQALGQGPQFIFQYYEEEERQRGNFPDRFSGHQFPNYSSELNVNALLLGDSALYLCASSSMMDRYNEQFFGPGTRLTVL.